The text below deals with one TCR beta chain. Its antigen remains unidentified. These data originate in a study of human T cells and chemical hapten exposure. The overall study: Patients having alopecia areata, totalis or universalis were mostly female. Study-wide results and caveats: Expanded TCRs were compared with controls, and the expanded TCRs formed significantly more large CDR3 similarity clusters. No shift was seen in TCRs above 1 in 1000 frequency with DPC sensitization.

Stated time point: patch test 1, 2 weeks after DPC sensitization. Treatment given: therapeutic diphenylcyclopropenone sensitization with weekly scalp DPC. TCRdb analysed the RACE reads with MiXCR anew, one entry per CDR3 protein. The data contain just under 350,000 distinct CDR3 sequences, roughly 6.9% of them singletons. The sample was whole blood, taken in connection with sensitization to the hapten diphenylcyclopropenone (DPC). This clonotype originated in a woman between 18 and 29 years old with alopecia areata. Some clones in this sample may be carry-over from other donors' samples.

This chain's CDR3 is CSARESRNTEAFF. For the CDR3, the DNA is TGCAGTGCACGGGAATCCCGGAACACTGAAGCTTTCTTT. The rearrangement links TRBV20-1 to TRBJ1-1; D is undetermined. The CDR3 contains 13 residues. Trimming took 6 bases from V and 1 from J, leaving 12 bases between them. Germline V gene sequence: CDR1 DFQATT, CDR2 SNEGSKA (reference sequence).